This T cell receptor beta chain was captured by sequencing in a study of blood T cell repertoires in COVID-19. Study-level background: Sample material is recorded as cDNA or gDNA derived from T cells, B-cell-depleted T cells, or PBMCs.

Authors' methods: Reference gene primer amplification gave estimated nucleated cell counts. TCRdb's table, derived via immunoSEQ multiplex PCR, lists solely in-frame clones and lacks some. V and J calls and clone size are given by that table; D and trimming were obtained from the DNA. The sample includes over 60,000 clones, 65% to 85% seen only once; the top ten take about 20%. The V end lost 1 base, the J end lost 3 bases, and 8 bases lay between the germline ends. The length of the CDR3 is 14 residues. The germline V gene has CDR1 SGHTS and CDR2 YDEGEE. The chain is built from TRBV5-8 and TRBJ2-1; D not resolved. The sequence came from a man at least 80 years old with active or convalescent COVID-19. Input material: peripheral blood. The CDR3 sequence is CASSLPSFYNEQFF. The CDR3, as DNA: TGTGCCAGCAGCTTGCCTAGTTTCTACAATGAGCAGTTCTTC.